One T cell receptor beta chain is described in this entry. Its antigen is still unknown. The data were taken from a study of graft-versus-host responses after intestinal transplantation. Study background: Anti-thymocyte globulin served as induction for all recipients, who then took tacrolimus and steroids for about 3 years.

This CDR3 region has 15 residues. The V end was cut by 3 bases, the J end by 0 bases, with 9 bases between. The germline V gene has CDR1 SEHNR and CDR2 FQNEAQ (reference sequence). TCRdb's copy holds only in-frame clones and misses some; the assay was immunoSEQ multiplex PCR. The table shows 90,000 to 130,000 clones, with about 92% occurring only once. This clonotype originated in a human donor who was the organ donor for an intestinal transplant. The rearrangement uses TRBV7-9 and TRBJ2-1, with D hard to call. The sequences come from unstimulated CD4+ T cells sorted from spleen or lymph node cells, collected before transplant. The CDR3 coding sequence is TGTGCCAGCAGCTTGTTGGAGCTCTCCTACAATGAGCAGTTCTTC. Its translation: CASSLLELSYNEQFF.